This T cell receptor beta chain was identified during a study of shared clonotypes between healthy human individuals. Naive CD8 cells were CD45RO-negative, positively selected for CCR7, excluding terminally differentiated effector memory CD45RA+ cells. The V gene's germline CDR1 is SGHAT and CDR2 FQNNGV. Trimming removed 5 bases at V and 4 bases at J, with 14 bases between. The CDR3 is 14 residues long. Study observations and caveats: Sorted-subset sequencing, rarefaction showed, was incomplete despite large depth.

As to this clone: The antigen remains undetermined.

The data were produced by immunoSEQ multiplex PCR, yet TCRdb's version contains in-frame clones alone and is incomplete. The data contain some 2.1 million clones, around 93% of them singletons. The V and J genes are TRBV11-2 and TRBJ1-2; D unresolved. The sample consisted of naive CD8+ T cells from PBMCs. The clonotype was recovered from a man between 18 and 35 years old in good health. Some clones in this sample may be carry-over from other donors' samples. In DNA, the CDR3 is TGTGCCAGCAGCATATTCGGGGAGATCTATGGCTACACCTTC. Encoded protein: CASSIFGEIYGYTF.